This record looks at one T cell receptor (beta chain) sequence and its context. As yet, its antigen is unknown. TCRdb called the reads again in MiXCR, with one record for every CDR3 protein. In the table there are 150,000 to 200,000 distinct CDR3 sequences, about 21% of which are singletons. Trimming cost V 4 bases and J 4 bases; bases outside gene matches: 9. Per the germline V gene, CDR1 is MGHRA and CDR2 is YSYEKL. The CDR3 extends over 16 amino acids. This entry is derived from a study of T cell repertoires in cytomegalovirus infection. About the research overall: Both CMV infection and a matching HLA type were indicated by public TCR beta signatures.

General observations from the study: Frequencies of public TCR beta families were cumulated, and this identified carriers of CMV plus the relevant HLA. Predominance within the ex vivo response was attributable to HLA-C-restricted CMV-specific TCR beta clonotypes.

Material: PBMCs. The source is a human donor in good health (CMV status not recorded). Some clones in this sample may be carry-over from other donors' samples. The V call is TRBV4-1, the J call TRBJ2-3; 9 positions agree with TRBD1. As DNA, the CDR3 is TGCGCCAGCAGCCGCCTTGACAGGGGGGGCCCAGATACGCAGTATTTT. Translation: CASSRLDRGGPDTQYF.